The clone carrying this T cell receptor beta chain was counted at least ten times. What it recognizes is unknown. The source of the sample is a study of spatial heterogeneity in lung cancer. Study outcomes and limitations: Resection saw ubiquitous expanded tumor TCRs appear in blood more than follow-up did.

TCRdb used MiXCR to reprocess the 5' RACE reads, holding one entry per CDR3 protein. The data hold 8,500 to 9,000 distinct CDR3 sequences, with 4.5% observed a single time. The time point is: sample taken at primary tumor resection. Samples came from roughly 70 TRACERx patients with untreated early-stage lung cancer. Germline CDR1 is SNHLY and CDR2 is FYNNEI. The ends were cut back, 3 bases at V and 5 bases at J, with 9 bases in the middle. This CDR3 spans 13 amino acids. This clonotype was obtained from a male donor with early-stage non-small cell lung cancer. The sample here was PBMCs, taken at surgery. The genes are TRBV2 and TRBJ2-3; D may be TRBD1 (5 bases). Here the CDR3 DNA reads TGTGCCAGCAGTGACAGGGTAGGAGATACGCAGTATTTT. Translation: CASSDRVGDTQYF.